The entry below gives a single TCR beta chain sequence along with its context. In the PCR, 60 Vbeta and 13 Jbeta primers were used. The data were produced by immunoSEQ multiplex PCR, yet TCRdb's version contains in-frame clones alone and is incomplete. The profile shows some 150,000 clones, around 10% of them singletons. This record comes from a study of cytomegalovirus exposure and HLA in healthy donors. CDR3 length equals 14 residues. The germline V gene has CDR1 MNHEY and CDR2 SVGAGI. The V gene lost 6 bases and the J gene lost 1 base, with 10 bases spanning the gap. The V call is TRBV6-5, the J call TRBJ1-3, with a weak D call TRBD1 (6 bases). This TCR derives from a man in his fifties or sixties in good health and CMV-seronegative. Specimen: PBMCs. The CDR3 loop is CASRWTESGNTIYF. The CDR3 nucleotides read TGTGCCAGCAGATGGACAGAGTCTGGAAACACCATATATTTT.